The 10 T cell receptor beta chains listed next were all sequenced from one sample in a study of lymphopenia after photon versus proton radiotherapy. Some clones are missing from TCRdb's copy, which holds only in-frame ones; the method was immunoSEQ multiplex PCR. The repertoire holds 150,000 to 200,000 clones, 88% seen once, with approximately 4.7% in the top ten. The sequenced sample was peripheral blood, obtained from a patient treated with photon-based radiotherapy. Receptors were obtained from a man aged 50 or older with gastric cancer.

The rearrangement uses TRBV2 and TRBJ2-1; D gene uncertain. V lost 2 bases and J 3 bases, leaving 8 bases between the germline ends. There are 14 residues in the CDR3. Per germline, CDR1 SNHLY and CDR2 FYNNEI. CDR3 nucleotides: TGTGCCAGCAGTGAAACAGTGTTCTACAATGAGCAGTTCTTC. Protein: CASSETVFYNEQFF.

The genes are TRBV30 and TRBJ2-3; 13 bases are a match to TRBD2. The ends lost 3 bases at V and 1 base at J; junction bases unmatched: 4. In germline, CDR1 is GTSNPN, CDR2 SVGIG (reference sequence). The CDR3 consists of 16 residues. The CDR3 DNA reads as TGTGCCTGGAGACTAGCGGGAGGGCCTGGCACAGATACGCAGTATTTT. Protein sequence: CAWRLAGGPGTDTQYF.

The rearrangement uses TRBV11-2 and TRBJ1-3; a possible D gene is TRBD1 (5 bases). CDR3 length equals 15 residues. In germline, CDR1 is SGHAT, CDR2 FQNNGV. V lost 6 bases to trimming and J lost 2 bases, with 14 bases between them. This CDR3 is CASRAEGKPGNTIYF. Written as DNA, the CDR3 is TGTGCCAGCAGGGCGGAGGGGAAACCTGGAAACACCATATATTTT.

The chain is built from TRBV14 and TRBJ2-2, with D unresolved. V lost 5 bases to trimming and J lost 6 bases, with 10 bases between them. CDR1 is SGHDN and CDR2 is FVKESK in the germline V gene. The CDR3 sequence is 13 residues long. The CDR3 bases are TGTGCCAGCAGCGAAGGGTTGGCCGGGGAGCTGTTTTTT. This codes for CASSEGLAGELFF.

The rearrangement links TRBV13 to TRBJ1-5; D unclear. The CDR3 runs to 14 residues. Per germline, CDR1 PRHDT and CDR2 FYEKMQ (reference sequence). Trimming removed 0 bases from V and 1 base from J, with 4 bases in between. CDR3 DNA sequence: TGTGCCAGCAGCTTAGGACGGAGCAATCAGCCCCAGCATTTT. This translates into CASSLGRSNQPQHF. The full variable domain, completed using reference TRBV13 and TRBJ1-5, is AAGVIQSPRHLIKEKRETATLKCYPIPRHDTVYWYQQGPGQDPQFLISFYEKMQSDKGSIPDRFSAQQFSDYHSELNMSSLELGDSALYFCASSLGRSNQPQHFGDGTRLSIL.

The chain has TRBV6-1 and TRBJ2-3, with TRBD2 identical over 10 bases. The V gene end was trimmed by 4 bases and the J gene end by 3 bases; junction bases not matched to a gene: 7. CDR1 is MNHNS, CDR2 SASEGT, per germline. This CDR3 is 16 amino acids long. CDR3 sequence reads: CASSGPSGSETDTQYF. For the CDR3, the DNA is TGTGCCAGCAGTGGACCTAGCGGGAGTGAAACAGATACGCAGTATTTT.

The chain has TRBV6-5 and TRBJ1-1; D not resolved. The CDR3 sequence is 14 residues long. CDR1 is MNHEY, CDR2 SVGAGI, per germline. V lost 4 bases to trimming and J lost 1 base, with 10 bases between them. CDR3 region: CASSLSPRNTEAFF. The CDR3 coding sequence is TGTGCCAGCAGTTTGAGCCCCCGGAACACTGAAGCTTTCTTT.

The CDR3 DNA is TGCGCCAGCAGCGGAAGACAGGGGTGGGATGAGCAGTTCTTC. This gives the protein CASSGRQGWDEQFF. This sequence joins TRBV5-1 and TRBJ2-1; 8 bases are a match to TRBD1. Trimming removed 4 bases from V and 8 bases from J; junction bases left unmatched: 8. The CDR3 contains 14 residues. CDR1 is SGHRS and CDR2 is YFSETQ in the germline V gene.

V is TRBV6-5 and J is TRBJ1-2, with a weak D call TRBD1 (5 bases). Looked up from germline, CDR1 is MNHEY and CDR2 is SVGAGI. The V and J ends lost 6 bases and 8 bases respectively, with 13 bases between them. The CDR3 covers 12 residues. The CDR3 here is CASSLNQGGYTF. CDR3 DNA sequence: TGTGCCAGCAGCTTAAACCAGGGAGGCTACACCTTC.

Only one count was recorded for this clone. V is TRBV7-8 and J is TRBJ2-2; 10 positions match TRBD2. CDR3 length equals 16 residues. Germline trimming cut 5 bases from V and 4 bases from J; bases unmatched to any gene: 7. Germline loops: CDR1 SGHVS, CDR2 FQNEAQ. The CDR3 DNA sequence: TGTGCCAGCAGCCCCCAGCGGGAGGGGGTCACCGGGGAGCTGTTTTTT. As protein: CASSPQREGVTGELFF. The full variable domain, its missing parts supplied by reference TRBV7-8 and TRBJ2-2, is GAGVSQSPRYKVAKRGQDVALRCDPISGHVSLFWYQQALGQGPEFLTYFQNEAQLDKSGLPSDRFFAERPEGSVSTLKIQRTQQEDSAVYLCASSPQREGVTGELFFGEGSRLTVL.